This T cell receptor beta chain was recorded in a study of T cell responses to AZD1222 COVID-19 vaccine. Some clones are missing from TCRdb's copy, which holds only in-frame ones; the method was immunoSEQ multiplex PCR. The data show 150,000 to 200,000 clones, with about 86% seen just once and roughly 11% held by the top ten. The CDR3 is made up of 11 amino acids. CDR1 and CDR2 (germline): SGHRS, YFSETQ. The V gene lost 6 bases and the J gene lost 5 bases, with 8 bases spanning the gap. Notes on this clone: The identical CDR3 is also encoded by other nucleotide sequences in the sample.

V gene TRBV5-1 combines with J gene TRBJ2-5; D tentatively reads TRBD1 or TRBD2 (5 bases each). Here the sequenced sample was peripheral blood, taken 28 days after the second AZD1222 dose. This sequence originates from an adult who received the AZD1222 COVID-19 vaccine. Here the CDR3 DNA reads TGCGCCAGCAAAGGGGAGGAGACCCAGTACTTC. Translated: CASKGEETQYF.